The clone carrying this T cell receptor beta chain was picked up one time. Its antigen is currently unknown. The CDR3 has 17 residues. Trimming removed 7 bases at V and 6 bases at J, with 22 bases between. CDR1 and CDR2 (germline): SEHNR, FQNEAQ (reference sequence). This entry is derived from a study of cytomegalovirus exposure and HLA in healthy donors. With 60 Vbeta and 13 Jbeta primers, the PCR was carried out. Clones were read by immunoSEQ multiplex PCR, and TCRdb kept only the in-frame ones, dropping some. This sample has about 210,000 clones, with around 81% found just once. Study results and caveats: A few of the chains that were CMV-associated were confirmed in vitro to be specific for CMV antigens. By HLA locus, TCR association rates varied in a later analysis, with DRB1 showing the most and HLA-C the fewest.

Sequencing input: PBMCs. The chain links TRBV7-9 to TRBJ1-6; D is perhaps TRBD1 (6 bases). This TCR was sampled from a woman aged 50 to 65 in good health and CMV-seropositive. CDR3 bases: TGTGCCAGCACCCCTTGGGGGGGCGGGGGTTTTAATTCACCCCTCCACTTT. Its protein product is CASTPWGGGGFNSPLHF. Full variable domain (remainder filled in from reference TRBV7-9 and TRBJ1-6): DTGVSQNPRHKITKRGQNVTFRCDPISEHNRLYWYRQTLGQGPEFLTYFQNEAQLEKSRLLSDRFSAERPKGSFSTLEIQRTEQGDSAMYLCASTPWGGGGFNSPLHFGNGTRLTVT.